This T cell receptor beta chain was identified during a study of blood T cell repertoires in COVID-19. On the study more broadly: Both acute and convalescent COVID-19 samples were obtained from the United States, Italy and Spain. Sample material is recorded as cDNA or gDNA derived from T cells, B-cell-depleted T cells, or PBMCs.

The CDR3 has 13 amino acids. The germline V and J ends were trimmed by 5 bases and 0 bases, with 7 bases remaining between them. Germline assignment: CDR1 MNHEY and CDR2 SVGAGI. Per the original methods: Amplifying reference gene primers gave estimates of nucleated cell counts. The table came from immunoSEQ multiplex PCR; TCRdb's copy has only in-frame clones and leaves some out. V, J and clone size reflect that table, while D and trimming were determined from the DNA. The sample carries about 500,000 clones, 89% recorded once. The Seattle patients, enrolled during active infection, were followed longitudinally.

The sequenced material came from peripheral blood. This TCR derives from a man aged 18-30 years with COVID-19, enrolled during active disease. J is TRBJ1-1 and V is TRBV6-5; D is uncertain. CDR3 amino acids: CASSRNMNTEAFF. The CDR3 nucleotides read TGTGCCAGCAGTCGTAATATGAACACTGAAGCTTTCTTT.